This T cell receptor beta chain is from a study of shared clonotypes between healthy human individuals. Regarding the study as a whole: Sequencing depth was predicted to influence how clonotypes are shared among donors.

The germline CDR1 and CDR2 sequences are KGHSH and LQKENI. This CDR3 spans 13 amino acids. The V segment lost 6 bases and the J segment 7 bases; nucleotides outside the gene matches: 7. A word on this clone: Its antigen is unknown.

TCRdb keeps only in-frame clones here, not all; method: immunoSEQ multiplex PCR. This table holds over a million clones, around 74% found once. V usage is TRBV18 and J usage is TRBJ2-5; 8 positions match TRBD2. Sequencing was carried out using memory CD4+ T cells sorted from blood. The subset: CD45RA-negative fraction. This receptor was taken from a man younger than 35 in good health. CDR3 sequence (DNA): TGTGCCAGCTCCCTTAGCGGGGACGGGACCCAGTACTTC. Translation: CASSLSGDGTQYF.